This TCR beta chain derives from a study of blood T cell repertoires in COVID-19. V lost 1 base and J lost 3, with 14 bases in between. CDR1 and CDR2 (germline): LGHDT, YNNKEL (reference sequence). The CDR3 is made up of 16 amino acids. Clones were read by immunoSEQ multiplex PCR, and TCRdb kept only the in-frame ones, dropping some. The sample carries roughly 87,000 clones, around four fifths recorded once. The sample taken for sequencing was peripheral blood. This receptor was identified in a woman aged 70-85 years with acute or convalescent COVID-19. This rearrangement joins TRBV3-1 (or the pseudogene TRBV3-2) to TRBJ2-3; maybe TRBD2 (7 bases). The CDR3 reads CASSQVMGGATDTQYF. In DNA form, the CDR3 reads TGTGCCAGCAGCCAAGTTATGGGGGGGGCAACAGATACGCAGTATTTT.